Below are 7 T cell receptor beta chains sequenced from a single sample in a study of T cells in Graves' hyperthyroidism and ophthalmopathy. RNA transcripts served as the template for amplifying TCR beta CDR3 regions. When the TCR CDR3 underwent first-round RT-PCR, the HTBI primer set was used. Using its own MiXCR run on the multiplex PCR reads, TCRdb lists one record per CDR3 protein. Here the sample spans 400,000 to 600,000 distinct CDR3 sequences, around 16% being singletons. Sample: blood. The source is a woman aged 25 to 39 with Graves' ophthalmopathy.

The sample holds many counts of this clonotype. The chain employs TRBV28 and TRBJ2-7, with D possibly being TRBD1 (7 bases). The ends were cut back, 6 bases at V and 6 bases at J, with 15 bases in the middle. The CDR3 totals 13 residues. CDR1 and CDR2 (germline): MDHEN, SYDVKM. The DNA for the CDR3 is TGTGCCAGCAGGAGACAGGGAGGATGCGAGCAGTACTTC. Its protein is CASRRQGGCEQYF.

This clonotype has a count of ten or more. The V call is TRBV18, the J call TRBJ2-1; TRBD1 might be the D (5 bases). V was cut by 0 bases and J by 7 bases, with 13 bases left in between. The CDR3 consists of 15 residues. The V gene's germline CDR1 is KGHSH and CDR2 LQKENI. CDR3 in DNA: TGTGCCAGCTCACCACCGGATCAGGGTAAAAATGAGCAGTTCTTC. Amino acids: CASSPPDQGKNEQFF.

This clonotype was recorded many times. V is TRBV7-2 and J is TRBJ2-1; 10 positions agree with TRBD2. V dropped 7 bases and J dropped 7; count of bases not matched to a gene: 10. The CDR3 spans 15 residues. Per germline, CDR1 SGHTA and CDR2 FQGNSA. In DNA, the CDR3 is TGTGCCAGCACCCCATCTAGCGGGAGAGATAATGAGCAGTTCTTC. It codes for CASTPSSGRDNEQFF.

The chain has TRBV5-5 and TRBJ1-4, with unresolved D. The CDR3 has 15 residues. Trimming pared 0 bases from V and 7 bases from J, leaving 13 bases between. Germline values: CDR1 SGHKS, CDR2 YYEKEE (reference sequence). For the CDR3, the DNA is TGTGCCAGCAGCTTGGACCGGCCCTCTTTTGAAAAACTGTTTTTT. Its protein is CASSLDRPSFEKLFF. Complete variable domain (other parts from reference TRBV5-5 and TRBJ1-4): DAGVTQSPTHLIKTRGQQVTLRCSPISGHKSVSWYQQVLGQGPQFIFQYYEKEERGRGNFPDRFSARQFPNYSSELNVNALLLGDSALYLCASSLDRPSFEKLFFGSGTQLSVL.

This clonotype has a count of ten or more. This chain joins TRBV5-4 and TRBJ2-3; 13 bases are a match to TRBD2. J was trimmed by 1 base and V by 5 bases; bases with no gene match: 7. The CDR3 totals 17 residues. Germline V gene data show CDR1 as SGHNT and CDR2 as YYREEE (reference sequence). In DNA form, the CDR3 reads TGTGCCAGCAGGCCGGGGACTAGCGGGATGGGCACAGATACGCAGTATTTT. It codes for CASRPGTSGMGTDTQYF.

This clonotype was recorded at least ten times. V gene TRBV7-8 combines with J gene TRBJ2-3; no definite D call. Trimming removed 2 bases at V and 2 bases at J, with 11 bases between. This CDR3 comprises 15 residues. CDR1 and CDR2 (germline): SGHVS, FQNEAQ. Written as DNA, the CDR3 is TGTGCCAGCAGCTTATTTTCGGTAAACACAGATACGCAGTATTTT. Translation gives CASSLFSVNTDTQYF.

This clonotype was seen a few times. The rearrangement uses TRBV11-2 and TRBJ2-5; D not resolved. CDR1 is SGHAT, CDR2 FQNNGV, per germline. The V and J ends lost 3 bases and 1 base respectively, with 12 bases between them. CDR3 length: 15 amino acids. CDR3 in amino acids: CASSFLHGFQETQYF. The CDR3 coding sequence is TGTGCCAGCAGCTTTTTACACGGATTCCAAGAGACCCAGTACTTC.